The rows below give T cell receptor beta chains drawn from one sample of a study of cytomegalovirus exposure and HLA in healthy donors. Only in-frame clones appear in the TCRdb table, and some are missing; sequencing was by immunoSEQ multiplex PCR. The sample lists about 120,000 clones, 85% to 90% seen once, with 2.1% in the top ten. The specimen was PBMCs. These receptor sequences come from a woman aged 25 to 39 in good health and CMV-seronegative. Both conserved end residues are part of each CDR3. The D gene is left open where the match is weak. Part of the rows lack a size; the others show once, few, many or a class for expanded clones.

d_call j_call clone_size v_call cdr3_aa cdr3_nt
. TRBJ1-1 many TRBV4-2 CASSQVQGRDTEAFF TGTGCCAGCAGCCAAGTGCAGGGTAGGGACACTGAAGCTTTCTTT
. TRBJ2-5 . TRBV4-1 CASSQETPSWGLGVQETQYF TGCGCCAGCAGCCAAGAAACCCCCAGTTGGGGACTCGGGGTCCAAGAGACCCAGTACTTC
TRBD2 TRBJ2-3 once TRBV7-2 CASSSLAGARLYTDTQYF TGTGCCAGCAGCTCATTAGCGGGGGCCCGGTTATACACAGATACGCAGTATTTT
TRBD2 TRBJ2-3 once TRBV6-6 CASSYSRGASDTQYF TGTGCCAGCAGTTACTCGCGGGGGGCCTCAGATACGCAGTATTTT
TRBD1 TRBJ1-1 . TRBV2 CASSQGALEAFF TGTGCCAGCAGTCAGGGGGCCCTTGAAGCTTTCTTT
TRBD2 TRBJ2-3 . TRBV30 CAWRTFGGIRDTQYF TGTGCCTGGAGGACGTTCGGGGGGATAAGAGATACGCAGTATTTT
. TRBJ2-5 . TRBV11-2 CASSRGQLETQYF TGTGCCAGCAGCCGGGGACAATTAGAGACCCAGTACTTC
TRBD2 TRBJ2-5 . TRBV30 CAWNRGGELETQYF TGTGCCTGGAATCGCGGGGGAGAATTGGAGACCCAGTACTTC
. TRBJ1-2 few TRBV2 CASSHREDYGYTF TGTGCCAGCAGTCACAGGGAAGACTATGGCTACACCTTC
. TRBJ2-2 . TRBV7-2 CASSRDFRTGELFF TGTGCCAGCAGCCGGGACTTTCGCACCGGGGAGCTGTTTTTT
. TRBJ2-5 once TRBV7-2 CASRTRGETQYF TGTGCCAGCAGAACTAGGGGGGAGACCCAGTACTTC
. TRBJ1-1 . TRBV25-1 CASSKTLNTEAFF TGTGCCAGCAGTAAGACACTCAACACTGAAGCTTTCTTT
TRBD1 TRBJ2-2 . TRBV19 CASSIGTGENTGELFF TGTGCCAGTAGTATAGGGACAGGGGAGAACACCGGGGAGCTGTTTTTT
TRBD2 TRBJ2-3 . TRBV13 CASSPHSGASTDTQYF TGTGCCAGCAGCCCACATAGCGGGGCCAGCACAGATACGCAGTATTTT
. TRBJ1-1 once TRBV27 CASSLTDNTEAFF TGTGCCAGCAGTTTGACAGACAACACTGAAGCTTTCTTT
. TRBJ1-5 . TRBV30 CAWSTGPGTQPQHF TGTGCCTGGAGTACAGGGCCCGGCACTCAGCCCCAGCATTTT
TRBD1 TRBJ2-7 . TRBV5-5 CASSLEGTGATYEQYF TGTGCCAGCAGCTTGGAGGGGACAGGGGCCACCTACGAGCAGTACTTC
TRBD1 TRBJ1-1 once TRBV7-9 CASSSGQGLNTEAFF TGTGCCAGCAGCTCGGGACAGGGACTGAACACTGAAGCTTTCTTT
TRBD1 TRBJ2-7 . TRBV15 CATSRAGDRVWEQYF TGTGCCACCAGCAGAGCAGGAGACAGGGTATGGGAGCAGTACTTC
TRBD1 TRBJ1-1 . TRBV7-9 CASGQGNTEAFF TGTGCCAGCGGACAGGGGAACACTGAAGCTTTCTTT
. TRBJ2-3 few TRBV9 CASSVGGDTQYF TGTGCCAGCAGCGTAGGAGGGGATACGCAGTATTTT
. TRBJ2-5 . TRBV18 CASSPPPGETQYF TGTGCCAGCTCACCTCCGCCGGGGGAGACCCAGTACTTC
. TRBJ2-3 . TRBV18 CASDPLGAPDTQYF TGTGCCAGCGATCCGCTGGGGGCCCCAGATACGCAGTATTTT
. TRBJ1-2 . TRBV2 CASSRTGQPLNYGYTF TGTGCCAGCAGTCGAACTGGACAACCTCTAAACTATGGCTACACCTTC
TRBD2 TRBJ2-6 . TRBV15 CATRGSGANSGANVLTF TGTGCCACCAGGGGTAGCGGGGCTAACTCTGGGGCCAACGTCCTGACTTTC
. TRBJ1-2 . TRBV15 CATSQDGDHGYTF TGTGCCACCAGCCAGGACGGGGATCACGGCTACACCTTC
TRBD2 TRBJ2-7 . TRBV7-2 CASSRTSGGSYEQYF TGTGCCAGCAGCCGGACTAGCGGGGGGTCCTACGAGCAGTACTTC
. TRBJ1-4 . TRBV5-8 CASSLAQAATNEKLFF TGTGCCAGCAGCTTGGCACAGGCGGCAACTAATGAAAAACTGTTTTTT
TRBD2 TRBJ2-1 . TRBV7-6 CASSFYGGGADNEQFF TGTGCCAGCAGCTTCTATGGCGGGGGGGCGGACAATGAGCAGTTCTTC
. TRBJ1-6 . TRBV6-6 CASSYRPGQGHSPLHF TGTGCCAGCAGTTACCGCCCAGGGCAGGGCCATTCACCCCTCCACTTT
. TRBJ1-1 . TRBV7-2 CASSLGHSNTEAFF TGTGCCAGCAGCTTAGGACACTCGAACACTGAAGCTTTCTTT
. TRBJ2-2 . TRBV4-1 CASSQVGSLNTGELFF TGCGCCAGCAGCCAAGTGGGCTCCCTAAACACCGGGGAGCTGTTTTTT
. TRBJ1-1 few TRBV7-9 CASSLDHGGTEAFF TGTGCCAGCAGCTTGGATCACGGAGGGACCGAAGCTTTCTTT
. TRBJ2-2 once TRBV5-4 CASSSDTSLNTGELFF TGTGCCAGCAGCTCGGACACTTCCCTGAACACCGGGGAGCTGTTTTTT
. TRBJ1-5 . TRBV19 CASSMSLYQPQHF TGTGCCAGTAGTATGTCACTCTATCAGCCCCAGCATTTT